The sequence of this T cell receptor (beta chain) was determined in a study of CD8 T cells in ankylosing spondylitis. TCRdb processed the 5' RACE reads anew with MiXCR; each CDR3 protein has one entry. The sample shows 250,000 or so distinct CDR3 sequences, approximately 24% of them seen only once. Study observations and caveats: A motif in TCR beta, a set of eight highly homologous variants, appeared characteristic of ankylosing spondylitis blood. Some motif variants were previously reported in reactive arthritis synovial fluid and blood. In ankylosing spondylitis patients, matched synovial fluid reportedly showed significant enrichment of disease-linked clones. Clones linked to disease, bearing a CD8+ phenotype, were relatively rare in peripheral blood.

V lost 3 bases, J lost 9 bases, and 14 bases lay in between. The CDR3 totals 13 residues. As regards this clonotype: The antigen remains undetermined.

Sequencing was done on a sample of blood, either unsorted or a sorted T cell fraction (not recorded which). V gene TRBV12-3 or TRBV12-4 combines with J gene TRBJ2-5, with D perhaps matching TRBD1 (6 bases). The clonotype comes from a male donor with ankylosing spondylitis or in good health (not recorded which). CDR3 in DNA: TGTGCCAGCAGTTTTCTCGGGACACCGCCCCAGTACTTC. Its translation: CASSFLGTPPQYF.